This TCR beta chain was identified in a study of T cells in Graves' hyperthyroidism and ophthalmopathy. Overall study findings and caveats: In the blood, most expanded thyroid clonotypes above 0.001 appeared as well. Progression to ophthalmopathy was predicted a median of 6.5 months early. Ophthalmopathy and stable hyperthyroidism were told apart by a 13 V-J model.

V gave up 4 bases and J gave up 3 bases, with 15 bases separating them. The CDR3 has 14 amino acids. The germline gives CDR1 GTSNPN, CDR2 SVGIG (reference sequence). Uncontrolled infections, other autoimmune diseases, pregnancy or lactation led to exclusion of patients. What was amplified from RNA transcripts were TCR beta CDR3 regions. Initially, a first-round RT-PCR of the TCR CDR3 employed the HTBI primer set. TCRdb reprocessed the multiplex PCR reads with MiXCR, giving one entry per CDR3 protein. The data show about 460,000 distinct CDR3 sequences, with 20% to 25% seen just once and around 47% held by the top ten. Concerning this clonotype: Its antigen is undetermined.

The gene calls are TRBV30 and TRBJ1-2, with D possibly matching TRBD1 (5 bases). The TCR was taken from a woman in her seventies with Graves' ophthalmopathy. Sequenced input: blood. The CDR3 reads CAWMWGRTDYGYTF. In DNA form, the CDR3 reads TGTGCCTGGATGTGGGGGAGGACGGACTATGGCTACACCTTC.